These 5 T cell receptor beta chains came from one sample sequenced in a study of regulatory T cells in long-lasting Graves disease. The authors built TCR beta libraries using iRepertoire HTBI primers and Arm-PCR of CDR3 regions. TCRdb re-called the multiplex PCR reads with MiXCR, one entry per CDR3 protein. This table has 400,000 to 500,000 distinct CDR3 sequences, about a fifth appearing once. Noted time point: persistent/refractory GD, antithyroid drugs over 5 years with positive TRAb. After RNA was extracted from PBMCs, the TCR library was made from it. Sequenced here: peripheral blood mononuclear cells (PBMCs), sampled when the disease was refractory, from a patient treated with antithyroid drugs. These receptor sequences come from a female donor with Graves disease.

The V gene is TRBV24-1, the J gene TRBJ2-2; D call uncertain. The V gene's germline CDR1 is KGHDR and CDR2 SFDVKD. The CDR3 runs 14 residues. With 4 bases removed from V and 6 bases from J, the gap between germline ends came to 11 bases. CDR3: CATSDSGVSGELFF. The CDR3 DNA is TGTGCCACCAGTGACTCTGGGGTTTCCGGGGAGCTGTTTTTT.

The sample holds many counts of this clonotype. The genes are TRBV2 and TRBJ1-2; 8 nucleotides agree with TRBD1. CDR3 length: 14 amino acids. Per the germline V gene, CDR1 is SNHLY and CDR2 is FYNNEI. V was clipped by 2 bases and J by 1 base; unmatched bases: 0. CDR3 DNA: TGTGCCAGCAGTGAAACAGGGGGTAACTATGGCTACACCTTC. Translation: CASSETGGNYGYTF.

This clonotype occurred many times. The DNA for the CDR3 is TGTGCCAGCAGTCCTCGGACAGGGATTAGCCCTGACACTGAAGCTTTCTTT. Its translation is CASSPRTGISPDTEAFF. The chain has TRBV6-1 and TRBJ1-1; TRBD1 matches at 8 bases. V trimming: 5 bases; J trimming: 3 bases; junction bases outside the gene matches: 14. The CDR3 consists of 17 residues. In germline, CDR1 is MNHNS, CDR2 SASEGT.

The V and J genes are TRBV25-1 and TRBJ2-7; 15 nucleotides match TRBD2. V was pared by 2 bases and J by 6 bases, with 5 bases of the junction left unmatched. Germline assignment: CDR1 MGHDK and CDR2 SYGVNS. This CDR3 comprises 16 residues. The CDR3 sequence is CASSEPGGLAGGEQYF. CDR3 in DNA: TGTGCCAGCAGTGAACCTGGGGGACTAGCGGGAGGCGAGCAGTACTTC.

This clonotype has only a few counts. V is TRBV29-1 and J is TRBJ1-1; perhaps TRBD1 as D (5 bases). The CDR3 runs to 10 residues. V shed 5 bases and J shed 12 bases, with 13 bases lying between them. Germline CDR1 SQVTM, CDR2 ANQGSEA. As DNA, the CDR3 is TGCAGCGTTAGCCAGGGTGTACCTTTCTTT. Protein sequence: CSVSQGVPFF.